This is a list of T cell receptor beta chains from one sample in a study of blood T cell repertoires in COVID-19. TCRdb keeps only in-frame clones here, not all; method: immunoSEQ multiplex PCR. The repertoire holds about 200,000 clones, just under 80% seen once, with around 2.8% in the top ten. The sample was peripheral blood. All receptors derive from an elderly woman with active or convalescent COVID-19. CDR3s include the opening cysteine and the closing phenylalanine or tryptophan. The D gene is left open where the match is weak. For some rows the clone size is stated as once, few or many, or as a class when expanded; others skip it.

j_call v_call d_call clone_size cdr3_aa cdr3_nt
TRBJ2-1 TRBV9 TRBD2 . CASSLTSGGPYNEQFF TGTGCCAGCAGCCTGACTAGCGGGGGGCCCTACAATGAGCAGTTCTTC
TRBJ1-2 TRBV9 . . CASSLAGVDYGYTF TGTGCCAGCAGCCTAGCGGGGGTGGACTATGGCTACACCTTC
TRBJ1-1 TRBV19 . . CASSIDPTPYTGEAFF TGTGCCAGTAGTATAGACCCCACACCCTATACAGGGGAAGCTTTCTTT
TRBJ1-2 TRBV5-1 TRBD1 . CASSSGQGDYGYTF TGCGCCAGCAGCTCGGGACAGGGCGACTATGGCTACACCTTC
TRBJ2-4 TRBV9 . . CASSQGETIQYF TGTGCCAGCAGCCAAGGGGAAACTATTCAGTACTTC
TRBJ1-1 TRBV3-1/TRBV3-2 TRBD1 . CASSRGQVNTEAFF TGTGCCAGCAGCCGTGGACAGGTGAACACTGAAGCTTTCTTT
TRBJ1-2 TRBV11-2 . . CASSPRGGTGGYTF TGTGCCAGCAGCCCAAGGGGCGGGACGGGTGGCTACACCTTC
TRBJ2-5 TRBV5-1 TRBD1 . CASRLTGAQQETQYF TGCGCCAGCAGACTAACAGGGGCCCAACAAGAGACCCAGTACTTC
TRBJ1-1 TRBV28 . once CASSLPGQFTEAFF TGTGCCAGCAGTTTACCTGGACAGTTCACTGAAGCTTTCTTT
TRBJ2-7 TRBV6-6 . . CASSYEEGSHEQYF TGTGCCAGCAGTTACGAGGAGGGAAGCCACGAGCAGTACTTC
TRBJ2-7 TRBV29-1 . . CSVDSDYEQYF TGCAGCGTTGACAGTGACTACGAGCAGTACTTC
TRBJ2-1 TRBV5-1 TRBD2 . CASSFQAGRSYNEQFF TGCGCCAGCAGCTTCCAAGCGGGGAGATCCTACAATGAGCAGTTCTTC
TRBJ1-5 TRBV6-5 . . CASKEQQGSNQPQHF TGTGCCAGCAAGGAGCAACAGGGCAGCAATCAGCCCCAGCATTTT
TRBJ2-1 TRBV28 . . CASSLPLFTYNEQFF TGTGCCAGCAGTTTACCGCTCTTCACTTACAATGAGCAGTTCTTC
TRBJ2-7 TRBV7-2 TRBD2 few CASSLDQLAGGREQYF TGTGCCAGCAGCTTAGATCAGCTAGCGGGGGGCCGCGAGCAGTACTTC
TRBJ1-6 TRBV1 . few CTSSFRHRRYSPLHF TGCACCAGCAGCTTCCGACACCGAAGGTATTCACCCCTCCACTTT
TRBJ2-5 TRBV2 . . CASSGVIGRGETQYF TGTGCCAGCAGCGGAGTGATCGGCCGGGGGGAGACCCAGTACTTC
TRBJ1-1 TRBV19 TRBD1 . CASSRGQGTAEAFF TGTGCCAGTAGTCGAGGACAGGGAACCGCTGAAGCTTTCTTT
TRBJ2-3 TRBV2 . . CASKYTDTQYF TGTGCCAGCAAATACACAGATACGCAGTATTTT
TRBJ2-7 TRBV2 . . CASRLEGVFEQYF TGTGCCAGCAGACTCGAGGGGGTTTTCGAGCAGTACTTC
TRBJ1-2 TRBV19 . . CATQSRGGYTF TGTGCCACCCAGTCGAGGGGGGGCTACACCTTC
TRBJ1-1 TRBV5-8 TRBD1 . CASSRGQGDLNTEAFF TGTGCCAGCAGCCGCGGACAGGGAGACCTTAACACTGAAGCTTTCTTT
TRBJ2-1 TRBV28 . . CASSLNEQFF TGTGCCAGCAGTCTGAATGAGCAGTTCTTC